Here is one T cell receptor (beta chain) with its context. It lacks a known antigen. It has no much larger one-base neighbor in the sample; base qualities were not kept. The data stem from a study of cytomegalovirus exposure and HLA in healthy donors (dated by TCRdb to the late 2010s). Background on the whole study: In an earlier analysis of 450 to 750 of the donors, approximately 300 Gb of sequence data and 90 million to 120 million unique TCR beta sequences from about 179 million T cells were reported. An early release that covered approximately 600 HLA-typed donors contained around 330 gigabases of sequencing data and 85 million to 100 million unique TCR sequences. The genetic ancestry cluster associated with self-reported Caucasian donors included 70% to 85% of the roughly 400 genotyped donors. The study aimed to test whether signatures of past pathogen exposure could be identified by cataloging public T cell receptors. The study used immunosequencing to profile the T cell repertoires of about 670 subjects and linked those repertoires to cytomegalovirus serostatus. Along with the approximately 650-subject first cohort, a separate validation cohort of over 90 different subjects was used. High-throughput TCR immunosequencing, statistical association of individual TCRs with disease status, and machine learning were combined to predict cytomegalovirus infection status. A later analysis re-examined previously published TCR beta repertoires from 610 or so donors and added high-resolution HLA genotyping to investigate patterns of TCR occurrence. Rather than using new phenotypic data, the later analysis identified candidate immune exposures from TCR beta sequences and from how often those sequences occurred across donors. An earlier analysis of approximately 630 of the donors applied high-throughput TCR beta sequencing to assess whether each TCR beta V gene segment acted as functional or pseudogenic. Donor age, sex, ethnicity and CMV serostatus were compiled together with the repertoire data. In a later genetic analysis, genome-wide SNP genotypes for about 55% of the roughly 700 donors were used, and that subset was treated as a discovery cohort. Every repertoire in the discovery cohort had been generated on one and the same sequencing platform. HLA typing included class I and class II loci at four-digit resolution. Typing coverage varied by locus: about 620-640 donors for A, B, C, DRB1 and DQB1; 522 for DQA1; about 590 for DPA1; under 490 for DPB1. Because of strong linkage in the cohort, roughly five DR-DQ haplotypes were treated as single units for association and clustering. Among about 360 genotyped donors of the cohort, an average of around 240,000 unique TCR beta nucleotide sequences were sequenced per donor, around a sixth of them non-productive.

The library came from the immunoSEQ multiplex PCR assay. For the multiplex PCR, a mixture combining 60 forward primers for TCR Vbeta segments and 13 reverse primers for TCR Jbeta segments was used. The CDR3 region of rearranged TCR beta genes was amplified from genomic DNA by a multiplex PCR assay. The Illumina HiSeq System was used to sequence the amplified TCR beta libraries as 87-base-pair reads. The paper's data handling went like this. A later analysis counted about 80 million unique TCR beta chains across the 670 or so repertoires, and around 9.9 million of these chains were shared by at least two donors. A nearest-neighbor algorithm error-corrected the raw reads and collapsed the reads into unique sequences, merging closely related sequences to remove PCR and sequencing errors. To assign V, D and J gene segments, CDR3 sequences were aligned to IMGT reference sequences. For a sequence to be retained, a match of at least six nucleotides was required to both a V gene segment and a J gene segment. Rearrangements were classified as productive when the CDR3 lacked stop codons and remained in frame with V and J, and all other rearrangements were classified as non-productive. Following IMGT convention, CDR3 was defined as the stretch from the second conserved V-encoded cysteine up to the conserved J-encoded phenylalanine. Sequences without an unambiguous match to a single V gene segment were excluded from the earlier analysis of 500 to 700 of the donors. In an earlier analysis of 450 to 750 of the donors, a V segment was called functional when productive rearrangements were above 56.7%, and segregating when the standard deviation between donors exceeded 5%. A statistical classification framework was built for diagnosing cytomegalovirus status from the catalog of TCR beta chain sequences. V and J gene assignment, in a later analysis, came from comparing TCR nucleotide sequences with IMGT/GENE-DB human TR gene sequences. A later analysis assigned CDR3 sequences and most-parsimonious VDJ recombination scenarios with the TCRdist pipeline. In a later analysis, each TCR beta chain was defined by its CDR3 amino acid sequence together with its V-gene family, and reads lacking a unique V-gene family were excluded. To address suspected cross-contamination and a sequencing artifact, a later analysis removed approximately 590 highly shared, low-generation-probability nucleotide sequences. In a later analysis, a clonal expansion index was calculated for each public chain from normalized within-repertoire ranks of inferred template counts. In a later analysis, generation probabilities were computed with a VDJ recombination model fitted to out-of-frame rearrangements, and the resulting probabilities were checked against IGoR. Hypergeometric tests were used in a later analysis to score TCR-TCR, TCR-HLA and TCR-CMV co-occurrence, with a repertoire-size bias correction applied to the TCR pairs. A later analysis estimated false discovery rates by permuting HLA or CMV assignments 20 times. A later analysis grouped co-occurring TCRs with DBSCAN, adding TCRdist sequence similarity when clustering within HLA-allele-positive subsets. Co-occurrence clustering excluded repertoires with fewer than 30,000 or more than 120,000 public chains, plus five with anomalous nucleotide sharing. TCRdb took over this immuneACCESS table, retaining in-frame rearrangements with V and J assigned. Such tables are incomplete; in checked studies, under half of the missing clones stem from an unresolved V gene, and the remainder is unexplained. V, J and clone size reflect that table, while D and trimming were determined from the DNA. Counted in this sample were roughly 120,000 clones; about 70% of them appeared once. The ten largest clones represent around 0.9% of the sample.

Broader findings and caveats from the paper: A later analysis reported that several top co-occurrence clusters appeared linked to parvovirus B19, influenza, CMV and Epstein-Barr virus. Most TCR sequences were seen in very few donors, while some public TCRs were found in many individuals. In a later genetic analysis, a missense DCLRE1C variant was associated with V-gene and J-gene trimming of TCR beta chains, and the association was replicated in an independent cohort. In a later analysis, HLA-associated TCR beta chains showed more clonal expansion and lower generation probabilities than non-associated chains that were equally common. A further reported finding was that TCR beta sequences accurately predicted the HLA-A and HLA-B alleles for most subjects in the first cohort. Cytomegalovirus status was reported to be diagnosed by the classifier with high specificity and sensitivity in both the original and validation cohorts. In an earlier analysis of some 550 of the donors, most TCR beta V segments were observed in productive rearrangements about 87% or about 30% of the time, broadly matching IMGT annotations. Correlated functional status among segregating V segments might reflect linkage disequilibrium, but an unknown experimental factor could not be ruled out. According to a later genetic analysis, donors in an Asian-associated ancestry cluster had fewer N-insertions in productive TCRs than the roughly 670-donor mean. For the cohort, immune exposure information was limited to CMV serostatus. A later analysis found that TCR association rates varied across HLA loci, with DRB1 alleles showing the most associated TCRs and HLA-C alleles the fewest. Because HLA typing was unavailable for some donors at each locus, only the typed subset was used in association tests. When HLA alleles, especially DR and DQ, strongly co-occurred, attributing TCR associations to individual alleles was difficult. A later analysis associated around 16,000 TCR beta sequences with specific HLA alleles at a false discovery rate of 0.05. The study listed 150 to 200 TCR beta chains as associated with cytomegalovirus. A cluster of highly shared sequence variants was judged likely to be a technical artifact of the sequencing pipeline. In this cohort, only TCR beta chains were sequenced, and detectable features were limited by the absence of alpha or paired-chain data. Roughly uniform sequencing depth across donors was assumed in presence/absence analyses, although this assumption may not hold. It was suggested by the authors that the approach could potentially be generalized to other disease states and immunological phenotypes. A later analysis found that most CMV-associated TCR beta chains appeared HLA-restricted, with HLA associations seemingly driven largely by CMV exposure. In vitro tests confirmed that a few of the cytomegalovirus-associated TCR beta chains recognize cytomegalovirus antigens. The earlier analysis of 450 to 700 of the donors excluded 15 to 20 rarely observed V segments, including chromosome 9 orphons, because counts were too low.

In total, approximately 690 healthy bone marrow donors made up the cohort. At the time of sampling, all cohort members were nominally healthy, though unrecorded immune exposures were likely present. The donor was CMV seronegative and was included in the group of approximately 350 seronegative cohort members. A peripheral blood sample was provided by each donor, and peripheral blood mononuclear cells were used for TCR beta sequencing. Genomic DNA was extracted from the blood cell samples with the Qiagen DNeasy Blood Extraction Kit. The sample taken for sequencing was PBMCs. The clonotype was recovered from a woman under 40 in good health and CMV-seronegative.

The CDR3 is CASSLRQGYNKAFF. The sequenced DNA: TGCGCCAGCAGCTTGAGGCAGGGGTACAACAAAGCTTTCTTT. Rearrangement joined TRBV5-1 to TRBJ1-1; TRBD1 is a possible D gene, resting on 6 matching bases. The CDR3 has 14 amino acids, counting the end cysteine and phenylalanine. The only DNA kept is the CDR3, 42 bases in frame from the first base. V sheds 1 base and J sheds 9 bases, leaving 16 bases between their ends. Sequences SGHRS (CDR1) and YFSETQ (CDR2) are obtained from the germline V gene.